One and the same sample provided the 15 T cell receptor beta chains below, sequenced in a study of Ad26.COV2.S vaccination and SARS-CoV-2 variants. Indicated treatment: about 20 received Ad26.COV2.S at low or high dose, single or two shots; 5 received placebo; per-sample allocation not given. Day 63 after the first injection of vaccine or placebo was the sampling time. Measured with immunoSEQ multiplex PCR; TCRdb has only the in-frame clones, and not every one. The sample holds about 480,000 clones, 70% to 90% seen once. Sequencing was performed on peripheral blood, taken in a trial of Ad26.COV2.S vaccine versus placebo. These receptors were obtained from a person aged 18-60 years who received the Ad26.COV2.S COVID-19 vaccine or a placebo.

The J gene is TRBJ2-1, the V gene TRBV6-5; D gene ambiguous. Trimming left V 6 bases short and J 6 bases short, with 18 bases between. Germline CDR1 and CDR2: MNHEY and SVGAGI. The CDR3 is 15 amino acids. The CDR3 is CASRPGRSYFNEQFF. The CDR3 nucleotides are TGTGCCAGCAGACCCGGTCGCAGCTACTTCAATGAGCAGTTCTTC.

V is TRBV4-3 and J is TRBJ2-2; tentatively, D is TRBD1 (6 bases). Germline CDR1 is LGHNA and CDR2 is YSLEER. The CDR3 length is 15 residues. Between the trimmed V and J ends, which lost 0 bases and 6 bases, there was a span of 11 bases. CDR3 sequence: CASSQDTRTAGELFF. The CDR3 coding sequence is TGCGCCAGCAGCCAAGACACAAGGACAGCCGGGGAGCTGTTTTTT.

This clone was seen a handful of times. The rearrangement uses TRBV6-2 or TRBV6-3 and TRBJ1-5; 10 positions agree with TRBD1. Germline V gives CDR1 MNHEY, CDR2 SVGEGT. This CDR3 is 15 amino acids long. The junction had 2 bases not matched to a gene; V was cut back by 4 bases and J by 2 bases. The CDR3 spells CASSWDRGRNQPQHF. CDR3 sequence (DNA): TGTGCCAGCAGTTGGGACAGGGGTCGCAATCAGCCCCAGCATTTT.

The V gene is TRBV7-2, the J gene TRBJ2-1; D possibly corresponds to TRBD2 (5 bases). CDR1 is SGHTA, CDR2 FQGNSA, per germline. The ends were cut back, 5 bases at V and 7 bases at J, with 18 bases in the middle. The CDR3 sequence is 15 residues long. CDR3 bases: TGTGCCAGCAGCCGCGCTCGGGCCCGGGGAAATGAGCAGTTCTTC. Encoded protein: CASSRARARGNEQFF.

V and J are TRBV4-2 and TRBJ2-1; no reliable D call. V gave up 1 base and J gave up 15 bases, with 13 bases separating them. Germline-derived CDR1 and CDR2 are LGHNA and YNFKEQ. CDR3 length: 12 amino acids. The CDR3, as DNA: TGTGCCAGCAGCCAAGGAAATCCCGGTATGTTCTTC. This translates into CASSQGNPGMFF.

This sequence joins TRBV5-4 and TRBJ2-3, with TRBD2 matching over 10 bases. V shed 4 bases, J shed 1 base, and the junction held 3 bases outside the gene matches. The CDR3 consists of 15 residues. Looked up from germline, CDR1 is SGHNT and CDR2 is YYREEE (reference sequence). CDR3 DNA sequence: TGTGCCAGCAGCACGGGACTAGCGCGCACAGATACGCAGTATTTT. This translates into CASSTGLARTDTQYF.

J is TRBJ1-1 and V is TRBV5-4; D remains ambiguous. Trimming left V 4 bases short and J 6 bases short, with 10 bases between. The CDR3 has 12 residues. Germline CDR1 reads SGHNT; CDR2 reads YYREEE (reference sequence). The CDR3 DNA is TGTGCCAGCAGCCTCCCTAGTTCTGAAGCTTTCTTT. Amino acid sequence: CASSLPSSEAFF. Using reference TRBV5-4 and TRBJ1-1 for the parts outside the CDR3, the full variable domain is ETGVTQSPTHLIKTRGQQVTLRCSSQSGHNTVSWYQQALGQGPQFIFQYYREEENGRGNFPPRFSGLQFPNYSSELNVNALELDDSALYLCASSLPSSEAFFGQGTRLTVV.

V usage is TRBV5-1 and J usage is TRBJ2-7; D is uncertain. Germline V gives CDR1 SGHRS, CDR2 YFSETQ. The CDR3 is made up of 11 amino acids. The V end was cut by 5 bases, the J end by 0 bases, with 3 bases between. CDR3 loop: CASRHSYEQYF. In nucleotides, the CDR3 is TGCGCCAGCAGACACTCCTACGAGCAGTACTTC.

The table lists this clone with a count of one. This chain connects TRBV6-2 or TRBV6-3 to TRBJ1-2; D may be TRBD1 (6 bases). The CDR3 is 17 residues long. V was cut by 0 bases and J by 4 bases, with 18 bases left in between. The germline V gene encodes CDR1 MNHEY and CDR2 SVGEGT. The CDR3 nucleotides are TGTGCCAGCAGTTACTCGAAGATACAGGGTGTGGGCTATGGCTACACCTTC. This encodes CASSYSKIQGVGYGYTF.

This chain links TRBV7-9 with TRBJ2-2, with D uncertain. Trimming left V 1 base short and J 7 bases short, with 13 bases between. The CDR3 consists of 15 residues. CDR1 and CDR2 (germline): SEHNR, FQNEAQ (reference sequence). The CDR3, as DNA: TGTGCCAGCAGCTTAGACGGCTCCGCCATCGGGGAGCTGTTTTTT. It yields the protein CASSLDGSAIGELFF.

The CDR3 loop is CASSPRYRAGGYGYTF. CDR3 bases: TGTGCCAGCAGTCCCCGATATCGGGCAGGGGGCTATGGCTACACCTTC. The V and J genes are TRBV28 and TRBJ1-2, with 7 bases identical to TRBD1. Germline CDR1 reads MDHEN; CDR2 reads SYDVKM. The V gene end was trimmed by 5 bases and the J gene end by 4 bases; junction bases not matched to a gene: 13. The CDR3 has 16 residues.

The rearrangement joins TRBV5-4 to TRBJ1-5; possible D gene TRBD1, 5 bases. Germline V lookup: CDR1 SGHNT, CDR2 YYREEE (reference sequence). Trimming shortened V by 4 bases and J by 11 bases, and 13 bases separated the two germline ends. The CDR3 covers 12 residues. The CDR3 DNA follows: TGTGCCAGCAGCCCTGACAGCCGGGCCCAGCATTTT. It specifies CASSPDSRAQHF.

The chain couples TRBV5-1 to TRBJ2-2; TRBD2 is a possible D gene (6 bases). Germline CDR1 is SGHRS and CDR2 is YFSETQ. The CDR3 is 16 residues long. The CDR3: CATGAPTSTNTGELFF. CDR3 coding DNA: TGCGCAACGGGAGCCCCGACGTCAACGAACACCGGGGAGCTGTTTTTT. The variable domain in full, completed from reference TRBV5-1 and TRBJ2-2, reads KAGVTQTPRYLIKTRGQQVTLSCSPISGHRSVSWYQQTPGQGLQFLFEYFSETQRNKGNFPGRFSGRQFSNSRSEMNVSTLELGDSALYLCATGAPTSTNTGELFFGEGSRLTVL.

The V and J genes are TRBV28 and TRBJ1-3, with D perhaps matching TRBD1 (5 bases). CDR1 is MDHEN and CDR2 is SYDVKM in the germline V gene. This CDR3 spans 15 amino acids. V lost 10 bases and J lost 4, with 20 bases in between. The CDR3: CATLGRARGGNTIYF. CDR3 in DNA: TGTGCCACCCTAGGCAGGGCTCGAGGGGGAAACACCATATATTTT.

This sequence joins TRBV18 and TRBJ2-7; 10 positions match TRBD1. CDR3 length equals 15 residues. J lost 2 bases, V lost 5 bases, and 6 bases had no gene match. The germline V gene encodes CDR1 KGHSH and CDR2 LQKENI. As DNA, the CDR3 is TGTGCCAGCTCAAGGGAGACAGGGGGCCCCTACGAGCAGTACTTC. It specifies CASSRETGGPYEQYF. The whole variable domain, filled in from reference TRBV18 and TRBJ2-7, reads NAGVMQNPRHLVRRRGQEARLRCSPMKGHSHVYWYRQLPEEGLKFMVYLQKENIIDESGMPKERFSAEFPKEGPSILRIQQVVRGDSAAYFCASSRETGGPYEQYFGPGTRLTVT.